This TCR beta chain originates from a study of control samples from healthy donors and cancer patients. CDR1 and CDR2 from the germline V gene are SGHRS and YFSETQ. Germline trimming cut 4 bases from V and 1 base from J; bases unmatched to any gene: 1. There are 13 residues in the CDR3. This clone has a single count. Method: immunoSEQ multiplex PCR; TCRdb's copy keeps in-frame clones and lacks some. Of about 93,000 clones in the sample, around 89% were seen once. Sequencing was done on a sample of blood. The J gene is TRBJ1-1, the V gene TRBV5-1; 7 bases are shared with TRBD1. This receptor was identified in a woman in her 70s in good health. DNA for the CDR3: TGCGCCAGCAGCGGGGACAGGAACACTGAAGCTTTCTTT. This translates into CASSGDRNTEAFF.